The present T cell receptor beta chain was sequenced within a study of cytomegalovirus exposure and HLA in healthy donors. Comment on this clone: The antigen remains undetermined.

PCR amplification relied on 60 Vbeta primers (plus 13 Jbeta primers). TCRdb keeps only in-frame clones here, not all; method: immunoSEQ multiplex PCR. The table lists fewer than 200,000 clones, less than 85% of them singletons. This CDR3 has 14 amino acids. The V gene lost 3 bases and the J gene lost 6 bases, with 14 bases spanning the gap. Germline V CDR1 and CDR2: KGHSH, LQKENI. Points from the study as a whole: Rarity marked most TCR sequences, yet some public TCRs occurred in many donors.

The source is a male donor in good health and CMV-seronegative. Specimen: PBMCs. The chain combines TRBV18 with TRBJ1-2; a weak D match, TRBD1 (5 bases). For the CDR3, the DNA is TGTGCCAGCTCACCCATAGGAGGGGCGCATGGCTACACCTTC. It encodes CASSPIGGAHGYTF.